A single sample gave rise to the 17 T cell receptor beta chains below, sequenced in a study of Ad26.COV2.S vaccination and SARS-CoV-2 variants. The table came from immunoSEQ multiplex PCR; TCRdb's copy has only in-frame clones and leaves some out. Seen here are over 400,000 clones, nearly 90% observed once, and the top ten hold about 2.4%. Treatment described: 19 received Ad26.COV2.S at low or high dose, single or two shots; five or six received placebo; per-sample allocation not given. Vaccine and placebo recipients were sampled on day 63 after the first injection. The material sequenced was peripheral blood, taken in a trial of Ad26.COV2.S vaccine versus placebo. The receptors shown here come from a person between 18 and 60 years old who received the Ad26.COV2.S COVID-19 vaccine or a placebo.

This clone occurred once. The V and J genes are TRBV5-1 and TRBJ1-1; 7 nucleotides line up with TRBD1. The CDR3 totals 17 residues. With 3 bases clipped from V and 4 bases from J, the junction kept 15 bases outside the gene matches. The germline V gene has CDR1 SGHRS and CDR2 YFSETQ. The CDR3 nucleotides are TGCGCCAGCAGCTCTCCCAGGGGGTACCCAGGAGGCACTGAAGCTTTCTTT. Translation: CASSSPRGYPGGTEAFF. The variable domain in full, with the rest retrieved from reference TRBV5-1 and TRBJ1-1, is KAGVTQTPRYLIKTRGQQVTLSCSPISGHRSVSWYQQTPGQGLQFLFEYFSETQRNKGNFPGRFSGRQFSNSRSEMNVSTLELGDSALYLCASSSPRGYPGGTEAFFGQGTRLTVV.

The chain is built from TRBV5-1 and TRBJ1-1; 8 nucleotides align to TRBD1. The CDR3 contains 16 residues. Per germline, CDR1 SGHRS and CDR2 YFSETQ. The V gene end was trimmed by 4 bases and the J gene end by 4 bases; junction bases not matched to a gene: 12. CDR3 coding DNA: TGCGCCAGCAGCCCGACAGGGGCCACCAGGGGCACTGAAGCTTTCTTT. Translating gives CASSPTGATRGTEAFF. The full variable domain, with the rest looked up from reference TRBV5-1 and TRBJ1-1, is KAGVTQTPRYLIKTRGQQVTLSCSPISGHRSVSWYQQTPGQGLQFLFEYFSETQRNKGNFPGRFSGRQFSNSRSEMNVSTLELGDSALYLCASSPTGATRGTEAFFGQGTRLTVV.

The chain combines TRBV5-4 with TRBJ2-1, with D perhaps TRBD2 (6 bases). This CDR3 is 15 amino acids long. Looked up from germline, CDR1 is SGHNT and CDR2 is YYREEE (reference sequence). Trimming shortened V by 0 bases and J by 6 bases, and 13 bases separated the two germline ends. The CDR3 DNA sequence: TGTGCCAGCAGCTTGGTGAGTCTAGCGCGCAATGAGCAGTTCTTC. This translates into CASSLVSLARNEQFF.

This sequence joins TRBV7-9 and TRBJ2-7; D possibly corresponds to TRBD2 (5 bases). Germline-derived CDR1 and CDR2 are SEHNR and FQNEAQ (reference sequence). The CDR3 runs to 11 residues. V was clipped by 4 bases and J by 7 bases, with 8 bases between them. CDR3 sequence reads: CASSSGSEQYF. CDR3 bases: TGTGCCAGCAGCTCTGGGAGTGAGCAGTACTTC.

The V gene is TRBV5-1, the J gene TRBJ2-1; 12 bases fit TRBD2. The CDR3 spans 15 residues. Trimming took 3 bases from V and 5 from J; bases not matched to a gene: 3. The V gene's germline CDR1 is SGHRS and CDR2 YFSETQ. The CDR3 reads CASSSLAGGHNEQFF. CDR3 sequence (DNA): TGCGCCAGCAGCTCACTAGCGGGAGGTCACAATGAGCAGTTCTTC.

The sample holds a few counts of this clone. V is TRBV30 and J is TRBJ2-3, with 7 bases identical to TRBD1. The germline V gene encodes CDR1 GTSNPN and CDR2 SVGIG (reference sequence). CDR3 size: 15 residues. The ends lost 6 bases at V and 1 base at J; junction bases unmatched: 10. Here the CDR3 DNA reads TGTGCCTGTAATAAACGACAGGGAGGCACAGATACGCAGTATTTT. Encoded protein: CACNKRQGGTDTQYF.

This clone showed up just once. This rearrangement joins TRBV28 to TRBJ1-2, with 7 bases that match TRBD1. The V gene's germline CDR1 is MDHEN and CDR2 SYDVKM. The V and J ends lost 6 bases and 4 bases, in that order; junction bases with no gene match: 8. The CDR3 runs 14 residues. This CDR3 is CASRSGTDVYGYTF. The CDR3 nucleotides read TGTGCCAGCAGGTCCGGGACAGACGTCTATGGCTACACCTTC.

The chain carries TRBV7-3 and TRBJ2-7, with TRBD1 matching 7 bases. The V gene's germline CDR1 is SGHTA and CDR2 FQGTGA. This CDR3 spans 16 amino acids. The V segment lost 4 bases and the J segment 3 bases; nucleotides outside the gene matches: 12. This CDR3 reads CASSSPTGISSYEQYV. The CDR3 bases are TGTGCCAGCAGCTCCCCGACAGGGATTTCAAGCTACGAGCAGTACGTC.

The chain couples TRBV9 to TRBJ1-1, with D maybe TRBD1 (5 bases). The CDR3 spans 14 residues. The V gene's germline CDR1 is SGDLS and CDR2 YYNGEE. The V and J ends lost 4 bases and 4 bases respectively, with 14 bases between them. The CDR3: CASSPEGTGTEAFF. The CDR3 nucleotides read TGTGCCAGCAGCCCCGAGGGGACCGGCACTGAAGCTTTCTTT.

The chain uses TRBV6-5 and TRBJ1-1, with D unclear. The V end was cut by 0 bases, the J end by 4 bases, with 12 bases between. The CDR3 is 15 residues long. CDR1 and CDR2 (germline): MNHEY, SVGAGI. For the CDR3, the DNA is TGTGCCAGCAGTTACTCGACCCCCGGTGGCACTGAAGCTTTCTTT. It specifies CASSYSTPGGTEAFF.

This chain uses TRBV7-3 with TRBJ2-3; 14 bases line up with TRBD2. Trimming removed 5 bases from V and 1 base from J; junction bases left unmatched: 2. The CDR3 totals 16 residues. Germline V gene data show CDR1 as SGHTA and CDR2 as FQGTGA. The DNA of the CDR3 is TGTGCCAGCAGCCCGGGACTAGCGGGAGGCACAGATACGCAGTATTTT. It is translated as CASSPGLAGGTDTQYF. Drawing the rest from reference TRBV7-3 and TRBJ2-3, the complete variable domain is GAGVSQTPSNKVTEKGKYVELRCDPISGHTALYWYRQSLGQGPEFLIYFQGTGAADDSGLPNDRFFAVRPEGSVSTLKIQRTERGDSAVYLCASSPGLAGGTDTQYFGPGTRLTVL.

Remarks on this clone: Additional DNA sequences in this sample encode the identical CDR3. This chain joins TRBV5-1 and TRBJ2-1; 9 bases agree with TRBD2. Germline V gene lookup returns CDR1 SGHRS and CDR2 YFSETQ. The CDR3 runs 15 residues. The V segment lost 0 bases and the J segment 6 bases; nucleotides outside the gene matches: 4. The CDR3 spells CASSLGLAGVNEQFF. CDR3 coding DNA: TGCGCCAGCAGCTTGGGTTTAGCGGGAGTCAATGAGCAGTTCTTC.

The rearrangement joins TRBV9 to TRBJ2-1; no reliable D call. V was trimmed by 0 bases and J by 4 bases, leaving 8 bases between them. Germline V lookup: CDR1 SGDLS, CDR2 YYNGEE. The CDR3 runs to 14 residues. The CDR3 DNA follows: TGTGCCAGCAGCGTAGGGAGTTGGTACAATGAGCAGTTCTTC. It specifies CASSVGSWYNEQFF.

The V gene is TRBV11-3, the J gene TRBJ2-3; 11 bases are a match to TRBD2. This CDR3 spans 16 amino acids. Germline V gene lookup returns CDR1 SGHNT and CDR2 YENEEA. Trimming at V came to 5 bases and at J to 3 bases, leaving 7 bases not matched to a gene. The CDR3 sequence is CASSRSGGALTDTQYF. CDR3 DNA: TGTGCCAGCAGCCGTAGCGGGGGGGCCTTGACAGATACGCAGTATTTT.

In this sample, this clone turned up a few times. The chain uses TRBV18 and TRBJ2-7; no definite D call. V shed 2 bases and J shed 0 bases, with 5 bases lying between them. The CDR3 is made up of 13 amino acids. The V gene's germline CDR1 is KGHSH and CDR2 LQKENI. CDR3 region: CASSPDTSYEQYV. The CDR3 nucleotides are TGTGCCAGCTCACCAGACACCTCCTACGAGCAGTACGTC.

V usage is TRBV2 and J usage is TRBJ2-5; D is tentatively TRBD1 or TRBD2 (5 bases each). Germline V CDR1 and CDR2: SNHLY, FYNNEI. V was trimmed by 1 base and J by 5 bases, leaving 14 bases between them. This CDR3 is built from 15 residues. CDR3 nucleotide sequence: TGTGCCAGCAGTGAAGACTCAGGGTCGGGGGAGACCCAGTACTTC. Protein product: CASSEDSGSGETQYF.

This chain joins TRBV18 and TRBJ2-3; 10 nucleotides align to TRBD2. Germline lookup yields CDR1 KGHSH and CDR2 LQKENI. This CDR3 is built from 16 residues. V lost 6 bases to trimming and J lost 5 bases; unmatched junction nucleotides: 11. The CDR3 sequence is CASSPLAGVSLDTQYF. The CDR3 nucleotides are TGTGCCAGCTCTCCCCTAGCGGGAGTATCCCTAGATACGCAGTATTTT.